The 20 T cell receptor beta chains in this list originate from one sample, sequenced in a study of T cell responses to AZD1222 COVID-19 vaccine. TCRdb keeps only in-frame clones here, not all; method: immunoSEQ multiplex PCR. This table holds about 190,000 clones, roughly 93% found once. The sequences come from peripheral blood, collected on day 0 of AZD1222 vaccination. These receptors were collected from an adult in good health.

The CDR3 sequence: CASSQGPRAYEQYF. The CDR3 region has the DNA TGTGCCAGCAGCCAAGGGCCACGAGCCTACGAGCAGTACTTC. The chain joins TRBV3-1 (or the pseudogene TRBV3-2) to TRBJ2-7, with D uncertain. V gave up 1 base and J gave up 2 bases, with 9 bases separating them. CDR3 length: 14 residues. Germline V gene data show CDR1 as LGHDT and CDR2 as YNNKEL (reference sequence).

The chain joins TRBV23-1 to TRBJ1-3; D is undetermined. TRBV23-1 is known as an ORF, though its function is uncertain. Trimming left V 11 bases short and J 0 bases short, with 14 bases between. The CDR3 is 14 amino acids. CDR3 nucleotides: TGCGCCGAAACTCCTATCAGCTCTGGAAACACCATATATTTT. It specifies CAETPISSGNTIYF.

DNA of the CDR3: TGTGCCAGCAGTTATGGGACGAACATGAACACTGAAGCTTTCTTT. Translation: CASSYGTNMNTEAFF. The chain employs TRBV27 and TRBJ1-1; the D gene is possibly TRBD1 (5 bases). V shed 4 bases and J shed 0 bases, with 12 bases lying between them. Germline lookup yields CDR1 MNHEY and CDR2 SMNVEV (reference sequence). The length of the CDR3 is 15 residues.

This chain uses TRBV3-1 (or the pseudogene TRBV3-2) with TRBJ1-5; D remains unclear. V lost 1 base and J 7 bases, leaving 11 bases between the germline ends. CDR1 and CDR2 (germline): LGHDT, YNNKEL (reference sequence). The CDR3 is 14 residues long. CDR3: CASSQAPGHQPQHF. Written as DNA, the CDR3 is TGTGCCAGCAGCCAAGCGCCCGGGCACCAGCCCCAGCATTTT.

This clone was seen once. The chain joins TRBV27 to TRBJ2-3; possibly TRBD1 for D (5 bases). Trimming shortened V by 1 base and J by 4 bases, and 15 bases separated the two germline ends. Germline V gene lookup returns CDR1 MNHEY and CDR2 SMNVEV (reference sequence). The CDR3 length is 16 residues. The CDR3 bases are TGTGCCAGCAGTTTATGGGCCAGATCCAGGGCAGATACGCAGTATTTT. Its translation is CASSLWARSRADTQYF.

The chain links TRBV25-1 to TRBJ1-2, with TRBD1 as a possible D gene (5 bases). Germline-derived CDR1 and CDR2 are MGHDK and SYGVNS. This CDR3 has 13 residues. V shed 3 bases and J shed 8 bases, with 13 bases lying between them. This chain's CDR3 is CASSDPKGHGYTF. As DNA, the CDR3 is TGTGCCAGCAGTGACCCCAAGGGGCACGGCTACACCTTC.

In this sample, this clone turned up once. V and J are TRBV29-1 and TRBJ2-5, with D possibly being TRBD2 (6 bases). Germline assignment: CDR1 SQVTM and CDR2 ANQGSEA. CDR3 size: 14 residues. Trimming took off 3 bases at V and 4 bases at J, with 15 bases between the two ends. Written as DNA, the CDR3 is TGCAGCGTTGATAGTATGTTCGGGGGAGAGACCCAGTACTTC. Translating it yields CSVDSMFGGETQYF.

Only a few counts were recorded for this clone. This rearrangement joins TRBV4-2 to TRBJ2-7, with a tentative D call TRBD2 (6 bases). Trimming shortened V by 4 bases and J by 0 bases, and 16 bases separated the two germline ends. Germline V CDR1 and CDR2: LGHNA, YNFKEQ. The CDR3 sequence is 16 residues long. In DNA form, the CDR3 reads TGTGCCAGCAGCCTGACCAGCGGACTAAGCTCCTACGAGCAGTACTTC. Protein product: CASSLTSGLSSYEQYF.

The chain employs TRBV19 and TRBJ2-5, with D unclear. With 5 bases removed from V and 4 bases from J, the gap between germline ends came to 11 bases. The CDR3 is made up of 13 amino acids. From germline, CDR1 is LNHDA and CDR2 SQIVND (reference sequence). The chain's CDR3 is CASSLMGLETQYF. For the CDR3, the DNA is TGTGCCAGTAGTCTCATGGGGTTAGAGACCCAGTACTTC.

The chain recombines TRBV11-2 with TRBJ2-1; 9 bases align to TRBD1. J was trimmed by 8 bases and V by 4 bases; bases with no gene match: 9. The CDR3 is made up of 15 amino acids. CDR1 and CDR2 (germline): SGHAT, FQNNGV. The CDR3 DNA reads as TGTGCCAGCAGCTACCCCGGACAGGGGTTTTATGAGCAGTTCTTC. Translating gives CASSYPGQGFYEQFF.

This clone was picked up one time. The chain carries TRBV6-2 or TRBV6-3 and TRBJ2-1; the D gene is possibly TRBD2 (6 bases). In germline, CDR1 is MNHEY, CDR2 SVGEGT. The ends were cut back, 5 bases at V and 7 bases at J, with 21 bases in the middle. The CDR3 extends over 16 amino acids. The CDR3 sequence: CASSPTFGGGGNEQFF. For the CDR3, the DNA is TGTGCCAGCAGTCCCACTTTCGGGGGTGGAGGAAATGAGCAGTTCTTC.

The gene calls are TRBV4-2 and TRBJ2-7; 7 nucleotides line up with TRBD2. CDR1 LGHNA and CDR2 YNFKEQ come from the germline V gene. The CDR3 has 13 residues. J lost 11 bases, V lost 3 bases, and 10 bases had no gene match. This CDR3 reads CASSQNSAGEKYF. The CDR3 bases are TGTGCCAGCAGCCAGAACTCGGCGGGAGAGAAGTACTTC.

This clone was seen only once. The chain links TRBV7-3 to TRBJ2-3; 7 bases align to TRBD2. The length of the CDR3 is 20 residues. J gave up 3 bases and V 0 bases, and 18 bases lay outside the gene matches. Germline V CDR1 and CDR2: SGHTA, FQGTGA. The DNA of the CDR3 is TGTGCCAGCAGCTTAACTACGGGAGGCTACACCGCCTCCGCTACAGATACGCAGTATTTT. This gives the protein CASSLTTGGYTASATDTQYF.

The rearrangement uses TRBV30 and TRBJ2-1; D ambiguous. CDR1 is GTSNPN, CDR2 SVGIG, per germline (reference sequence). The CDR3 runs to 12 residues. Trimming cost V 0 bases and J 8 bases, with 8 bases left between them. CDR3 in amino acids: CAWSVHRDEQFF. The CDR3 region has the DNA TGTGCCTGGAGTGTACATCGGGATGAGCAGTTCTTC. The full variable domain, its missing parts supplied by reference TRBV30 and TRBJ2-1, is SQTIHQWPATLVQPVGSPLSLECTVEGTSNPNLYWYRQAAGRGLQLLFYSVGIGQISSEVPQNLSASRPQDRQFILSSKKLLLSDSGFYLCAWSVHRDEQFFGPGTRLTVL.

This sequence joins TRBV19 and TRBJ2-5; no definite D call. Germline V gene sequence: CDR1 LNHDA, CDR2 SQIVND (reference sequence). The length of the CDR3 is 13 residues. V lost 3 bases and J lost 4, with 9 bases in between. The DNA of the CDR3 is TGTGCCAGTAGTATTAACAACCGAGAGACCCAGTACTTC. Its translation: CASSINNRETQYF.

The V call is TRBV5-6, the J call TRBJ1-2; 7 nucleotides align to TRBD1. J lost 8 bases, V lost 0 bases, and 10 bases had no gene match. The CDR3 has 15 amino acids. Per the germline V gene, CDR1 is SGHDT and CDR2 is YYEEEE. In nucleotides, the CDR3 is TGTGCCAGCAGCTTGGCCGGAGGTCAGGGGGTCGGCTACACCTTC. As protein: CASSLAGGQGVGYTF.

V gene TRBV13 combines with J gene TRBJ2-7, with 9 nucleotides matching TRBD1. From germline, CDR1 is PRHDT and CDR2 FYEKMQ (reference sequence). The CDR3 runs 13 residues. Trimming cost V 9 bases and J 6 bases; bases outside gene matches: 9. The DNA for the CDR3 is TGTGCCAGTCGCGGAACGGACAGGGGCGAGCAGTACTTC. Its translation is CASRGTDRGEQYF. Full variable domain (rest looked up from reference TRBV13 and TRBJ2-7): AAGVIQSPRHLIKEKRETATLKCYPIPRHDTVYWYQQGPGQDPQFLISFYEKMQSDKGSIPDRFSAQQFSDYHSELNMSSLELGDSALYFCASRGTDRGEQYFGPGTRLTVT.

V gene TRBV5-1 combines with J gene TRBJ1-1; D is possibly TRBD1 (6 bases). V was shortened by 2 bases and J by 2 bases, with 10 bases between the two germline ends. This CDR3 has 14 residues. The germline V gene encodes CDR1 SGHRS and CDR2 YFSETQ. The CDR3 here is CASSFGGGNTEAFF. The CDR3 DNA follows: TGCGCCAGCAGCTTCGGGGGCGGTAACACTGAAGCTTTCTTT.

J is TRBJ2-5 and V is TRBV28; 9 bases match TRBD1. The trim removed 6 bases at V and 10 bases at J, leaving 3 bases unmatched. The CDR3 is made up of 11 amino acids. Germline assignment: CDR1 MDHEN and CDR2 SYDVKM. The DNA of the CDR3 is TGTGCCAGCAGCACGGACAGGGGCCAGTACTTC. Translating it yields CASSTDRGQYF.

The CDR3 region has the DNA TGTGCCAGCAGCACAGGGGCCCCCTATGGCTACACCTTC. As protein: CASSTGAPYGYTF. The chain joins TRBV28 to TRBJ1-2, with 7 bases matching TRBD1. The V gene end was trimmed by 6 bases and the J gene end by 4 bases; junction bases not matched to a gene: 5. Looked up from germline, CDR1 is MDHEN and CDR2 is SYDVKM. This CDR3 contains 13 residues.